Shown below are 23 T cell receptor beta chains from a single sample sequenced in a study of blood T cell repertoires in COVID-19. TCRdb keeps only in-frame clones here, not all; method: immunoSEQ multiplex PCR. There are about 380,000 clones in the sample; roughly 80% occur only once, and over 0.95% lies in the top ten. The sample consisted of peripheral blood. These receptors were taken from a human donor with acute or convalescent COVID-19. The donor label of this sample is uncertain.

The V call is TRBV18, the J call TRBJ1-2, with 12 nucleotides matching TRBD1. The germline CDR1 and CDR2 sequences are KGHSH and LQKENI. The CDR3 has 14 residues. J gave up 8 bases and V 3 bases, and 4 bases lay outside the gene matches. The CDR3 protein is CASSPPGQGAGYTF. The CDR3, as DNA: TGTGCCAGCTCACCCCCGGGACAGGGGGCGGGCTACACCTTC. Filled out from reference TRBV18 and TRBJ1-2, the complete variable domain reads NAGVMQNPRHLVRRRGQEARLRCSPMKGHSHVYWYRQLPEEGLKFMVYLQKENIIDESGMPKERFSAEFPKEGPSILRIQQVVRGDSAAYFCASSPPGQGAGYTFGSGTRLTVV.

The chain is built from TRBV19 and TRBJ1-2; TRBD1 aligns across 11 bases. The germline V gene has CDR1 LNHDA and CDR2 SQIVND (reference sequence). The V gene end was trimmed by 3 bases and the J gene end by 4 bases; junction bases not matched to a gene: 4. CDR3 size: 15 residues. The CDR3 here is CASSIAGTGGYGYTF. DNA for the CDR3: TGTGCCAGTAGTATTGCCGGGACAGGGGGCTATGGCTACACCTTC.

The CDR3 is CASSPTGGNTEAFF. As DNA, the CDR3 is TGTGCCAGCAGTCCGACAGGGGGGAACACTGAAGCTTTCTTT. The V call is TRBV6-6, the J call TRBJ1-1; 9 nucleotides align to TRBD1. The CDR3 covers 14 residues. The V segment lost 5 bases and the J segment 1 base; nucleotides outside the gene matches: 2. Germline CDR1 and CDR2: MNHNY and SVGAGI (reference sequence).

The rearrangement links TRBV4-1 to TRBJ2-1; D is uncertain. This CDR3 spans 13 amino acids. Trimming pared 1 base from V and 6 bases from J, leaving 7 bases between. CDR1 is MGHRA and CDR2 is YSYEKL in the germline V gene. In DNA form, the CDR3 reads TGCGCCAGCAGCCAAGTGAGGAGCAATGAGCAGTTCTTC. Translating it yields CASSQVRSNEQFF.

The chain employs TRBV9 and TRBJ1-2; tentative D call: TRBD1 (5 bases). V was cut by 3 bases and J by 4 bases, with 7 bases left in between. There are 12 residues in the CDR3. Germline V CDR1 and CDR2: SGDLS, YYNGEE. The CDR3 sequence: CASSEGFYGYTF. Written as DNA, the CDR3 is TGTGCCAGCAGCGAGGGGTTCTATGGCTACACCTTC.

Here the CDR3 reads CASSFQGQGRSPLHF. CDR3 coding DNA: TGTGCCAGCAGCTTTCAGGGACAGGGTCGTTCACCCCTCCACTTT. This chain uses TRBV5-4 with TRBJ1-6; 9 bases are shared with TRBD1. V trimming: 2 bases; J trimming: 9 bases; junction bases outside the gene matches: 6. CDR3 length equals 15 residues. CDR1 is SGHNT and CDR2 is YYREEE in the germline V gene (reference sequence).

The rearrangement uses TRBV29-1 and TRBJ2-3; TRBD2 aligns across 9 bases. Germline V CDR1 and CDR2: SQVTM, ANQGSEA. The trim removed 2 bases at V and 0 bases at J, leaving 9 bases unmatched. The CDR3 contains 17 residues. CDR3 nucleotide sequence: TGCAGCGTTGAATGGCGGGGGGGAGTTTCTAGCACAGATACGCAGTATTTT. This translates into CSVEWRGGVSSTDTQYF.

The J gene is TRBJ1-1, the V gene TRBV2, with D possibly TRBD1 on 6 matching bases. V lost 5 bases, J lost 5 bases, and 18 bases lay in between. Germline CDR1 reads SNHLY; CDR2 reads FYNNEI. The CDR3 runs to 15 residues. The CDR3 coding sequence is TGTGCCAGCAGTCTCCTCAGGACCCAGGGGACTGAAGCTTTCTTT. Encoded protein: CASSLLRTQGTEAFF.

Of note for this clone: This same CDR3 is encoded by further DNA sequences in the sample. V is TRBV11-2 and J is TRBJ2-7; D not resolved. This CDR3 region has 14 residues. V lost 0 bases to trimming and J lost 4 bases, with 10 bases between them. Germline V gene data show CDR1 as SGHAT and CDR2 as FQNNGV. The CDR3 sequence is CASSLDLLSYEQYF. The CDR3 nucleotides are TGTGCCAGCAGCTTAGATCTATTAAGTTACGAGCAGTACTTC.

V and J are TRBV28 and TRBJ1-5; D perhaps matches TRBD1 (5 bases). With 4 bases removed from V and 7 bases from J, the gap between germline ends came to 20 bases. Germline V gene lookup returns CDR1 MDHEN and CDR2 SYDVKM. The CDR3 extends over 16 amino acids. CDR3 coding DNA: TGTGCCAGCAGTTCCCGACAACAGGTTCCCCCACAGCCCCAGCATTTT. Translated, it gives CASSSRQQVPPQPQHF.

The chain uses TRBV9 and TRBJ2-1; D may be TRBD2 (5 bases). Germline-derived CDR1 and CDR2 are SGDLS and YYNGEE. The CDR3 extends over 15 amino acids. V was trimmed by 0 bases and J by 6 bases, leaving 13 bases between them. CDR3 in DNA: TGTGCCAGCAGCGTAGAAGGAGCGGCTAGCAATGAGCAGTTCTTC. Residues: CASSVEGAASNEQFF. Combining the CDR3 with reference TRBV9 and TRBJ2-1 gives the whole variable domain DSGVTQTPKHLITATGQRVTLRCSPRSGDLSVYWYQQSLDQGLQFLIQYYNGEERAKGNILERFSAQQFPDLHSELNLSSLELGDSALYFCASSVEGAASNEQFFGPGTRLTVL.

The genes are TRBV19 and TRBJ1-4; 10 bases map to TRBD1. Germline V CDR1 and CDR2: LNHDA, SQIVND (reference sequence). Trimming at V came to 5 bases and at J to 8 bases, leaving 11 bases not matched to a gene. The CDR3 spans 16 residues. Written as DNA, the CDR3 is TGTGCCAGTAGTTCCCAGGGGACAGGGGAAGGCGAAAAACTGTTTTTT. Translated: CASSSQGTGEGEKLFF. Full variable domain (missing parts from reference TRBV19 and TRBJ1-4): DGGITQSPKYLFRKEGQNVTLSCEQNLNHDAMYWYRQDPGQGLRLIYYSQIVNDFQKGDIAEGYSVSREKKESFPLTVTSAQKNPTAFYLCASSSQGTGEGEKLFFGSGTQLSVL.

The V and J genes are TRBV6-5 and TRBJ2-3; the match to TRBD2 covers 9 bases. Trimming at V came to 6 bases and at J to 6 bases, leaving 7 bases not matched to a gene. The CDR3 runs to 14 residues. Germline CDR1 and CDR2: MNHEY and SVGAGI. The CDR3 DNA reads TGTGCCAGCAGATTAGCGGGGGCGATGGATACGCAGTATTTT. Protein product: CASRLAGAMDTQYF.

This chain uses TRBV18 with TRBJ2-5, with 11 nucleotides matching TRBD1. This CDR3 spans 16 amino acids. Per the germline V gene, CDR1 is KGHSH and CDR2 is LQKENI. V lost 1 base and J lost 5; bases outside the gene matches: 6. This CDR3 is CASSPRRTGGVETQYF. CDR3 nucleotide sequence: TGTGCCAGCTCACCACGGAGGACAGGGGGCGTTGAGACCCAGTACTTC. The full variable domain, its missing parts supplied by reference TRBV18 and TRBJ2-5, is NAGVMQNPRHLVRRRGQEARLRCSPMKGHSHVYWYRQLPEEGLKFMVYLQKENIIDESGMPKERFSAEFPKEGPSILRIQQVVRGDSAAYFCASSPRRTGGVETQYFGPGTRLLVL.

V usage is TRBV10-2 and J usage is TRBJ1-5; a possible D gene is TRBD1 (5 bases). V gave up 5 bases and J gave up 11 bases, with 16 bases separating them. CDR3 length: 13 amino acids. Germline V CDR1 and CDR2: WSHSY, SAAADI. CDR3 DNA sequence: TGCGCCAGCAGTACCAACATTGGAGGGGCCCAGCATTTT. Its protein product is CASSTNIGGAQHF.

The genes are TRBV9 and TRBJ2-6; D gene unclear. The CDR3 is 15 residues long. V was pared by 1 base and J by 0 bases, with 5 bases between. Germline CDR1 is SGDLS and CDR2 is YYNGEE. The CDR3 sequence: CASSVRSSGANVLTF. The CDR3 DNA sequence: TGTGCCAGCAGCGTAAGGAGCTCTGGGGCCAACGTCCTGACTTTC.

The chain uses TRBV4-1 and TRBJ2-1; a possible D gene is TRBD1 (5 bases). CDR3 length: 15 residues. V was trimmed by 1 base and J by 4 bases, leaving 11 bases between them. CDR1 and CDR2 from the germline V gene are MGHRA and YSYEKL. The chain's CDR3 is CASSQAGALYNEQFF. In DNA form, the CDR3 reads TGCGCCAGCAGCCAAGCTGGGGCGCTATACAATGAGCAGTTCTTC.

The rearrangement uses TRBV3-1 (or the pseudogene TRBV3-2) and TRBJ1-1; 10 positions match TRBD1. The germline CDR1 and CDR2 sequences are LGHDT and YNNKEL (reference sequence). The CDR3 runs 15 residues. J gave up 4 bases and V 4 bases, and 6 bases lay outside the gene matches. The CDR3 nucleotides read TGTGCCAGCAGCCGAAGACAGGGGGCCCGCACTGAAGCTTTCTTT. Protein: CASSRRQGARTEAFF.

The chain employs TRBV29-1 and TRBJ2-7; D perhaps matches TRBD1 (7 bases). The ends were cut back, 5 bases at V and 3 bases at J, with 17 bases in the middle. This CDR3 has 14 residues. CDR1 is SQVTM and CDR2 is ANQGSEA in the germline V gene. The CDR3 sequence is CSVSVSGGGYEQYF. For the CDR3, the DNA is TGCAGCGTTTCCGTGTCAGGGGGAGGCTACGAGCAGTACTTC.

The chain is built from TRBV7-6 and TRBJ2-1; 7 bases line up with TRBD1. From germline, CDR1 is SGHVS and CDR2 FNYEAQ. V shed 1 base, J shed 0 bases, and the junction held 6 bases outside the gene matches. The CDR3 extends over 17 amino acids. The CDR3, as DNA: TGTGCCAGCAGCTTAGACCCGGACAGGAGCTCCTACAATGAGCAGTTCTTC. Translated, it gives CASSLDPDRSSYNEQFF.

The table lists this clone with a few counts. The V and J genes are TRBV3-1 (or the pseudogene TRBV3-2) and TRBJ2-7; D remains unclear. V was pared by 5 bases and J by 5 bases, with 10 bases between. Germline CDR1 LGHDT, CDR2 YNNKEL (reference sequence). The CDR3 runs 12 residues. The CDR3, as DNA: TGTGCCAGCAGCTCCACCCCTAACGAGCAGTACTTC. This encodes CASSSTPNEQYF.

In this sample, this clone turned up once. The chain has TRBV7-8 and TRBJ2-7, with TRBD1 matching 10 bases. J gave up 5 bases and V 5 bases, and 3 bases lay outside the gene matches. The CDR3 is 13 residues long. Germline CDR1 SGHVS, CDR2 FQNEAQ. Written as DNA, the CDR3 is TGTGCCAGCAGCGTGGGACAGGGGAACGAGCAGTACTTC. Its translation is CASSVGQGNEQYF.

The CDR3: CASSLGDWNTEAFF. CDR3 nucleotide sequence: TGTGCCAGCAGCTTGGGAGATTGGAACACTGAAGCTTTCTTT. The chain employs TRBV7-9 and TRBJ1-1; D not certain. CDR3 length: 14 residues. Germline CDR1 SEHNR, CDR2 FQNEAQ (reference sequence). The germline V and J ends were trimmed by 3 bases and 1 base, with 9 bases remaining between them.